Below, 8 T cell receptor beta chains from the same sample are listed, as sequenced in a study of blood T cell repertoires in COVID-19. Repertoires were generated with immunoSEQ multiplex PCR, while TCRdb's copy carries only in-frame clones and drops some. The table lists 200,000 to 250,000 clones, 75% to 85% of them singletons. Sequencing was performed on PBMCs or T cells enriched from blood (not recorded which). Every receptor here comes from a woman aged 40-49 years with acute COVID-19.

The CDR3: CASSRGRTGELFF. The CDR3 nucleotides are TGCGCCAGCAGTCGAGGGAGAACCGGGGAGCTGTTTTTT. The rearrangement links TRBV10-1 to TRBJ2-2; D possibly corresponds to TRBD2 (5 bases). The CDR3 contains 13 residues. V shed 5 bases and J shed 5 bases, with 9 bases lying between them. Germline V CDR1 and CDR2: WNHNN, SYGVQD (reference sequence).

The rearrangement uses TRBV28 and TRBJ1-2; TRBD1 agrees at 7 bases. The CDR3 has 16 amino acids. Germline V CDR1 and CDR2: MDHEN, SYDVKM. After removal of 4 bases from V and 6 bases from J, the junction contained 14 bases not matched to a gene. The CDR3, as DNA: TGTGCCAGCAGTTGGCTCCAACTGACAGGGTCCCATGGCTACACCTTC. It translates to CASSWLQLTGSHGYTF.

CDR3 sequence reads: CSASGEQGYNEQFF. The DNA for the CDR3 is TGCAGTGCTAGTGGCGAGCAGGGCTACAATGAGCAGTTCTTC. The chain joins TRBV20-1 to TRBJ2-1; possibly TRBD1 for D (5 bases). Germline V lookup: CDR1 DFQATT, CDR2 SNEGSKA (reference sequence). CDR3 length: 14 residues. The ends were cut back, 3 bases at V and 3 bases at J, with 12 bases in the middle.

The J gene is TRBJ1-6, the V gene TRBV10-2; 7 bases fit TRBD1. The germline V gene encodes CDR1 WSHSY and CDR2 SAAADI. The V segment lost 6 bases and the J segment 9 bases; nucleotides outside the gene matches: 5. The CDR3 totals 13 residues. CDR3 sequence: CASREGASSPLHF. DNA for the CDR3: TGCGCCAGCAGAGAGGGGGCTAGTTCACCCCTCCACTTT.

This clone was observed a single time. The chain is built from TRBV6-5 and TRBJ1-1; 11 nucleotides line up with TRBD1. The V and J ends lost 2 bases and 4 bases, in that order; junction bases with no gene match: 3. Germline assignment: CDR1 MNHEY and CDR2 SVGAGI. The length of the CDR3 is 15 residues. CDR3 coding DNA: TGTGCCAGCAGTTACGCGGGGACAGGGGGCACTGAAGCTTTCTTT. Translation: CASSYAGTGGTEAFF.

CDR3 nucleotide sequence: TGTGCCAGCAGCTTGGGGGGAAGGGTTGTGAGTTCACCCCTCCACTTT. Protein: CASSLGGRVVSSPLHF. This chain joins TRBV28 and TRBJ1-6; D might be TRBD1 (5 bases). CDR1 and CDR2 (germline): MDHEN, SYDVKM. This CDR3 is 16 amino acids long. V was shortened by 6 bases and J by 9 bases, with 21 bases between the two germline ends.

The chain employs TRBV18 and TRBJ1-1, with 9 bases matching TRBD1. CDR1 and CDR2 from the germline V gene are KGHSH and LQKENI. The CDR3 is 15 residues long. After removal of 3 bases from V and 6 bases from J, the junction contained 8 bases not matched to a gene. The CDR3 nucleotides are TGTGCCAGCTCACCCCGAGGACAGGGGTACGCTGAAGCTTTCTTT. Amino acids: CASSPRGQGYAEAFF.

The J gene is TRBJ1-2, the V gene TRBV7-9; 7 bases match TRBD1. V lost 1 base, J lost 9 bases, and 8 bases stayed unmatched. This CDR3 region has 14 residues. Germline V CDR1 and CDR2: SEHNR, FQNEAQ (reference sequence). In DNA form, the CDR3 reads TGTGCCAGCAGCTTAGGACAGGGCGTGGAAAGCTACACCTTC. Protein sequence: CASSLGQGVESYTF. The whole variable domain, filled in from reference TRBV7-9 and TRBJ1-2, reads DTGVSQNPRHKITKRGQNVTFRCDPISEHNRLYWYRQTLGQGPEFLTYFQNEAQLEKSRLLSDRFSAERPKGSFSTLEIQRTEQGDSAMYLCASSLGQGVESYTFGSGTRLTVV.